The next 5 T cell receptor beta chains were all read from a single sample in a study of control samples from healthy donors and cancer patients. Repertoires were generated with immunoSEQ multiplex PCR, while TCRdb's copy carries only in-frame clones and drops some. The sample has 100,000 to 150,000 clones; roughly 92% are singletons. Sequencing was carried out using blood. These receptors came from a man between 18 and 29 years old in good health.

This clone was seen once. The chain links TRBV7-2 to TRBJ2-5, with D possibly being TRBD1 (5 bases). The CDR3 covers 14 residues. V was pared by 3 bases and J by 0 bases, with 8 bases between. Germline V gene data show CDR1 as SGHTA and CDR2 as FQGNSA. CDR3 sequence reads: CASSLGLHQETQYF. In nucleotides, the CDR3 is TGTGCCAGCAGCTTGGGGCTCCACCAAGAGACCCAGTACTTC.

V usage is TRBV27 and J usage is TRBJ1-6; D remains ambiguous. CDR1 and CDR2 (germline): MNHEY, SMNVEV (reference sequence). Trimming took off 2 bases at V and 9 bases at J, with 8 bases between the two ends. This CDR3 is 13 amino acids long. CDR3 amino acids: CASSLAAGSPLHF. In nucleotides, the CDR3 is TGTGCCAGCAGTTTAGCCGCGGGTTCACCCCTCCACTTT.

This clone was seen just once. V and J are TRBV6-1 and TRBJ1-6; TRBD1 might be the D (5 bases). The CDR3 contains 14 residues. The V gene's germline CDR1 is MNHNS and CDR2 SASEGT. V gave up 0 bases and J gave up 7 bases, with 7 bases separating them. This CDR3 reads CASSEAGGNSPLHF. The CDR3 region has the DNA TGTGCCAGCAGTGAAGCGGGGGGGAATTCACCCCTCCACTTT.

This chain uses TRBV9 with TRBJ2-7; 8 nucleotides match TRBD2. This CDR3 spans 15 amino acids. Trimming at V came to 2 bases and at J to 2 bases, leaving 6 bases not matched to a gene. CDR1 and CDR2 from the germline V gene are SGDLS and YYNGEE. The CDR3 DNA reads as TGTGCCAGCAGCGTTCAAGCGGGGGAAGCCTACGAGCAGTACTTC. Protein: CASSVQAGEAYEQYF.

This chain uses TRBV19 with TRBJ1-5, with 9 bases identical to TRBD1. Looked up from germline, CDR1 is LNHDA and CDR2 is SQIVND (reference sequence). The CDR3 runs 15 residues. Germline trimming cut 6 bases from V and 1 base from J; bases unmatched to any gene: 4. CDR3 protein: CASSVTGGSNQPQHF. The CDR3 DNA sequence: TGTGCCAGTAGCGTCACAGGGGGCAGCAATCAGCCCCAGCATTTT.